This T cell receptor beta chain was sequenced in a study of cytomegalovirus exposure and HLA in healthy donors. Deletions cut 7 bases from V and 4 bases from J, with 16 bases between. Per the germline V gene, CDR1 is SQVTM and CDR2 is ANQGSEA. This CDR3 is built from 13 residues. This clone has just one count. With 60 Vbeta and 13 Jbeta primers, the PCR was carried out. Assay used: immunoSEQ multiplex PCR; TCRdb lists only in-frame clones, some missing. The sample shows 90,000 to 150,000 clones, 77% of them seen only once. The sequence came from a man aged 35-49 years in good health and CMV-seropositive. The chain is built from TRBV29-1 and TRBJ1-1, with D unresolved. Source material: PBMCs. The CDR3 coding sequence is TGCAGCGAAAAAACCACAGCCTCCACTGAAGCTTTCTTT. Translation gives CSEKTTASTEAFF.